The subject of this entry is one T cell receptor (beta chain). Time point indicated: patch test 2, 6 weeks after DPC sensitization. Regarding treatment: therapeutic diphenylcyclopropenone sensitization with weekly scalp DPC. The authors' total RNA extraction used unfractionated whole blood. This sample is part of a study of human T cells and chemical hapten exposure. On the study more broadly: Diphenylcyclopropenone was administered weekly to the scalp of patients throughout the roughly 23-week study.

TCRdb ran MiXCR on the RACE reads and lists one entry per CDR3 protein. The table records approximately 84,000 distinct CDR3 sequences, roughly 10% of them present only once. Germline loops: CDR1 DFQATT, CDR2 SNEGSKA (reference sequence). V shed 1 base and J shed 3 bases, with 12 bases lying between them. The CDR3 runs 14 residues. V and J are TRBV20-1 and TRBJ1-1, with D unresolved. This specimen consisted of whole blood, obtained in connection with sensitization to the hapten diphenylcyclopropenone (DPC). The TCR comes from a man aged 18-30 years with alopecia areata. Some clones in this sample may be carry-over from other donors' samples. Written as DNA, the CDR3 is TGCAGTGCTAGAGGGGGAAGGTTTCACACTGAAGCTTTCTTT. This translates into CSARGGRFHTEAFF.